This T cell receptor (beta chain) was recorded in a study of CD8 T cells in Susac syndrome. Looked up from germline, CDR1 is KGHSH and CDR2 is LQKENI. V was trimmed by 1 base and J by 0 bases, leaving 9 bases between them. This CDR3 is 15 amino acids long. CD8+ and CD4+ T cells circulating in blood were sequenced for TCR beta. The diagnostic criteria for definite or probable disease, as recently defined, were met by the patients with Susac syndrome. Random hexamers were used to reverse transcribe an amount of roughly 0.45 to 1 ug RNA. It was immunoSEQ multiplex PCR that amplified TCR beta CDR3 across 54 Vbeta and 13 Jbeta. One entry per CDR3 protein results from TCRdb running MiXCR on the immunoSEQ multiplex PCR reads. This table holds around 170,000 distinct CDR3 sequences, approximately 94% found once.

The source material was CD4+ T cells from PBMCs. The rearrangement joins TRBV18 to TRBJ2-5; D ambiguous. This clonotype originated in a human donor with Susac syndrome. CDR3 region: CASSPQESYQETQYF. The CDR3 DNA follows: TGTGCCAGCTCACCACAGGAGAGCTACCAAGAGACCCAGTACTTC.